This T cell receptor (beta chain) was captured in a study of shared clonotypes between healthy human individuals (dated by TCRdb to 2020 to 2022). About the investigation overall: The cohort comprised a couple of women and a few men aged 18 to 49 years. To estimate repertoire size and how much clonotypes are shared between individuals, the study performed deep sequencing of blood TCR repertoires from about five healthy adults. To increase sequencing depth and limit assay-specific biases, TCR repertoire library preparation and sequencing were carried out by different laboratories using diverse techniques. Leukapheresis yielded between about 0.85 and 10 billion PBMCs per donor. Here is what the overall study found, with its caveats: Pairwise subsampling led to the expectation that sequencing depth would affect the degree of clonotype sharing among donors. Only blood was sampled, and tissue TCR repertoires likely differ from those in blood. Because the study included only a small number of donors, the genetic and exposure-history diversity represented was limited.

In its sample, this clone was seen a few times. Its antigen target is currently unknown. No qualities accompany the bases; no much larger clone lies one base away. Trimming takes 4 bases off V and 4 bases off J; junction bases not matched to a gene: 12. There are 17 amino acids in the CDR3, from cysteine to phenylalanine inclusive. The retained sequence is limited to the CDR3, 51 bases, with the frame set at the first base. CDR1 and CDR2 are drawn from the germline V gene: SGHDN, FVKESK. The donors were healthy, HIV-negative adults who had no recently reported acute infections or vaccinations. All donors were Caucasian adults living in Nashville, Tennessee, USA. In the unsorted samples, 90 million to 100 million PBMCs were counted, and genomic DNA was extracted using the QIAamp DNA Blood Mini kit. After blood collection by leukapheresis, PBMCs were isolated using Ficoll-Histopaque density gradient centrifugation and then cryopreserved in the vapor phase of liquid nitrogen.

Using the deep immunoSEQ assay, TCR CDR3 regions were amplified from genomic DNA by multiplex PCR. For each cell subset, the extracted genomic DNA was distributed evenly across all wells of several immunoSEQ 96-well plates, and each plate served as one replicate. For unsorted PBMC, around 0.3 ug genomic DNA, equal to 30,000 or so T cell genomes, was loaded into each replicate PCR. Ten immunoSEQ deep assay plates were used to sequence the unsorted PBMC genomic DNA. Purified libraries were quantified with a Qubit 3.0 fluorometer, sized on a Bioanalyzer 2100, and re-quantified with the KAPA Library Quantification kit. Every immunoSEQ 96-well plate was sequenced on a dedicated single-read 150-cycle Illumina NextSeq 550 flow cell. The published analysis was carried out like this. The immunoSEQ output contained only junctional sequences without quality scores, so filtering could not match that applied to full-length reads. To assign V/J genes and CDR3, sequences were annotated using PyIR, a Python wrapper for IgBLAST v1.9, with IMGT germline references. Reads were filtered out if the reads had weak V/J assignments (E-value above 1e-6), no CDR3, stop codons, out-of-frame junctions, or ambiguous translated residues. V3J clonotypes were defined by identical inferred V gene, J gene, and CDR3 amino acid sequence. Percentage overlap between repertoires was calculated by dividing the number of shared unique clonotypes by the size of the smaller repertoire. Richness of each repertoire was evaluated using RTK rarefaction, the Chao1 estimator, and Recon v2.1 estimates of unobserved clonotypes. TCRdb limited this immuneACCESS table to in-frame rearrangements with V and J called. A share of clones is missing; checked studies link under half to unresolved V genes, and the rest is unexplained. D and trimming come from the DNA, and the V and J calls and clone size come from that table. Present in this sample are about 490,000 clones, 76% of which were seen just once. The leading ten clones occupy 10% to 15% of the sample.

The chain was built from TRBV14 and TRBJ2-1; 8 junctional bases match TRBD1. The sample was PBMCs. The clonotype comes from a woman aged 40 to 55 in good health. Some clones in this sample may be carry-over from other donors' samples. The CDR3: CASSRRARGHVYNEQFF. The DNA is TGTGCCAGCAGCCGGAGAGCCAGGGGGCATGTTTACAATGAGCAGTTCTTC. With all but the CDR3 taken from the reference TRBV14 and TRBJ2-1 genes, the full variable domain is: EAGVTQFPSHSVIEKGQTVTLRCDPISGHDNLYWYRRVMGKEIKFLLHFVKESKQDESGMPNNRFLAERTGGTYSTLKVQPAELEDSGVYFCASSRRARGHVYNEQFFGPGTRLTVL.